This TCR beta chain was sequenced for a study of identical twins (dated by TCRdb to about 2016). Turning to the overall study: To test whether fetal clonotypes persist, the study used deep sequencing on TCR alpha and beta repertoires from monozygotic twins, unrelated adults of various ages, and cord blood. To rule out contamination, replicate twin experiments were performed at different times with different library preparation protocols. Broad study findings and their caveats: Out-of-frame TCR alpha sequences shared between twins showed an excess of low generation-probability sequences compared with coincidental sharing between unrelated individuals. Abundant cord blood beta clonotypes had fewer insertions, young adult naive repertoires showed a similar but weaker trend, and memory repertoires showed no such trend. In monozygotic twins, recombination models systematically underestimated out-of-frame TCR alpha sharing, but the models matched the sharing seen between unrelated individuals. Invariant T cells such as MAIT and iNKT could partly confound zero-insertion analyses, although diverse VJ usage argued against such confounding for most clonotypes. Conclusions relied on cross-sectional statistical analysis, since the same donors could not be followed over many years. The excess sharing between twins in beta out-of-frame sequences was weaker because fewer shared sequences reduced the signal-to-noise ratio.

All donors were healthy Caucasians. Three pairs of female monozygotic twins, all aged about 18 to 30 years, made up the twin cohort. CD4+ and CD8+ T cell populations were isolated with positive isolation kits from Invitrogen. Library creation used 5' RACE. TCRdb shows the sequencer as Illumina HiSeq 2000. Template switching introduced a universal primer binding site; the final cDNA contained a unique molecular identifier, enabling accurate counting of TCR cDNA molecules. Specific primers in the conserved constant-segment region were used to synthesize first-strand cDNA for TCR alpha and beta chains. To control for contamination, each cDNA library was double barcoded with a SMART-Mk sample barcode plus Illumina barcodes. TruSeq adapter sequences along with Illumina sample barcodes were introduced in two successive PCR steps. TCR alpha and beta cDNA libraries were sequenced on the Illumina HiSeq platform with custom primers. For the original study's pipeline: Unique molecular identifiers were extracted from raw reads with MiGEC, and CDR3 positions were determined with MiXCR. For each individual, recombination models were inferred using an EM algorithm with the repgenHMM and IGoR tools. The tcR package in R was used for shared clonotype analysis, with sharing normalized by the product of cloneset sizes. Out-of-frame nonproductive sequences were analyzed to study raw recombination free of thymic and clonal selection effects. TCRdb trimmed the raw reads at Q25, called clones with MiXCR and kept productive beta chains. Under each unique CDR3 protein, matching rows form one entry showing the most common genes and DNA. TCRdb's processing, not the study's, gives the V and J calls here. The sample includes 230,000 or so distinct CDR3 sequences, with approximately 8.3% observed a single time. Of the sample, 3% is held by the ten largest clones.

With regard to this clonotype: No antigen is known for it. Base quality data are lacking; no much larger clone is found one base away.

These data were also reused for a study on yellow fever vaccine responses in identical twins. The second source states: The T cell response to vaccination in identical twins was reported by the authors to appear partly convergent and partly personalized. In the study, vaccine-responding T cell clones were precisely tracked in identical twins.

Sequencing used CD8+ T cells sorted from blood. This clonotype was obtained from a woman under 30 in good health.

CDR3 loop: CASSLEAQGAILKYF. The bases are TGTGCCAGCAGCTTGGAGGCACAGGGGGCTATTTTGAAGTACTTC. This sequence uses TRBV7-6 and TRBJ2-7, with TRBD1 identical over 9 junction bases. The CDR3 sequence holds 15 residues, the cysteine and phenylalanine included. Only CDR3 DNA is held: 45 bases, read in frame from base 1. From the germline V gene, CDR1 is SGHVS and CDR2 is FNYEAQ. The germline V and J ends show losses of 3 bases and 11 bases respectively, and no gene match explains 14 bases of the junction.